This T cell receptor beta chain was found in a study of blood T cell repertoires in COVID-19. Clinical histories supplied by participants themselves formed the basis of cohort assignment. In the authors' workflow: Estimation of nucleated cell counts was performed using reference gene primer amplification. Here immunoSEQ multiplex PCR was the method, and the copy in TCRdb shows in-frame clones only, minus some. V and J calls and clone size come straight from that table; D and trimming were deduced from the DNA. Among more than 350,000 clones, roughly nine tenths were seen once, and the ten largest hold about 1%. CDR3 length: 13 residues. V gave up 7 bases and J gave up 1 base, with 7 bases separating them. Per germline, CDR1 SNHLY and CDR2 FYNNEI.

This rearrangement joins TRBV2 to TRBJ2-2; the D gene is possibly TRBD1 (6 bases). This sequence originates from a man younger than 30 who had recovered from COVID-19. The sequencing sample was made of PBMCs or T cells enriched from blood (not recorded which). Here the CDR3 reads CASMGQNTGELFF. CDR3 in DNA: TGTGCCAGCATGGGACAGAACACCGGGGAGCTGTTTTTT.